This T cell receptor beta chain was captured in a study of control samples from healthy donors and cancer patients. Germline CDR1 reads SGHRS; CDR2 reads YFSETQ. V lost 4 bases to trimming and J lost 4 bases, with 17 bases between them. CDR3 length: 16 amino acids. This clone was observed a handful of times. Here immunoSEQ multiplex PCR was the method, and the copy in TCRdb shows in-frame clones only, minus some. The sample shows around 140,000 clones, under 90% of them seen only once. This sequence originates from a man aged 50 to 59 with head and neck cancer. Sequenced input: PBMCs. The rearrangement links TRBV5-1 to TRBJ2-2; possibly TRBD1 for D (5 bases). The CDR3 loop reads CASSPHGRAATGELFF. CDR3 nucleotide sequence: TGCGCCAGCAGCCCCCACGGCAGGGCTGCCACCGGGGAGCTGTTTTTT.